Sequencing of this TCR beta chain was carried out in a study of blood T cell repertoires in COVID-19. The V gene's germline CDR1 is SGHVS and CDR2 FNYEAQ. CDR3 length: 17 amino acids. The V end was cut by 3 bases, the J end by 5 bases, with 19 bases between. Profiling relied on immunoSEQ multiplex PCR, and the TCRdb table lists in-frame clones only, not all of them. The sample carries a few hundred thousand clones, over 75% recorded once. This TCR derives from a man aged 30 to 45 who had recovered from COVID-19. The chain employs TRBV7-6 and TRBJ2-2; TRBD1 might be the D (6 bases). Input material: PBMCs or T cells enriched from blood (not recorded which). Here the CDR3 reads CASSFLRTAKGTGELFF. The CDR3 nucleotides are TGTGCCAGCAGCTTTTTAAGGACAGCCAAGGGAACCGGGGAGCTGTTTTTT.